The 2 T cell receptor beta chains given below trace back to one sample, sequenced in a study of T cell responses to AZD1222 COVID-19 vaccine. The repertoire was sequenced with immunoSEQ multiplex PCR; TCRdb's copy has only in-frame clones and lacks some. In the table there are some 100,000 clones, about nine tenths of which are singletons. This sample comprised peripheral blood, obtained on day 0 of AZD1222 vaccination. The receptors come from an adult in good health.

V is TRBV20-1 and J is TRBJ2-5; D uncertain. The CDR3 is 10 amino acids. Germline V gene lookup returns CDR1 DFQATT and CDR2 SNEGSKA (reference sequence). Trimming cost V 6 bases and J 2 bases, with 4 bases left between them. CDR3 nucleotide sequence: TGCAGTGCGCAACAAGAGACCCAGTACTTC. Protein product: CSAQQETQYF.

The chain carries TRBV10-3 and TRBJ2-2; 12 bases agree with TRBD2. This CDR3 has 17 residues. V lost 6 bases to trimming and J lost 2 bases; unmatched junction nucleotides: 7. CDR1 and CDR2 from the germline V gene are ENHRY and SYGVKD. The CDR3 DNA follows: TGTGCCATCAGACCTGGACTAGCGGGGACCAACACCGGGGAGCTGTTTTTT. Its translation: CAIRPGLAGTNTGELFF.